The source of this T cell receptor beta chain is a study of blood T cell repertoires in COVID-19. As for the study in general: Acute and convalescent COVID-19 samples came from the United States, Italy and Spain. The analysed material was cDNA or gDNA that came from T cells, B-cell-depleted T cells, or PBMCs.

Germline V gives CDR1 MRHNA, CDR2 SNTAGT. CDR3 size: 15 residues. The V segment lost 5 bases and the J segment 0 bases; nucleotides outside the gene matches: 4. Per the original data handling: Nucleated cell counts were estimated from reference gene primer amplification. The assay was immunoSEQ multiplex PCR, and TCRdb's table has in-frame clones only and misses some. That table furnishes V, J and clone size, whereas the DNA furnished D and trimming. The data contain just over 300,000 clones, approximately 89% of them singletons. The Seattle patients joined while their infection was active and were tracked longitudinally afterward.

The genes are TRBV6-4 and TRBJ1-5; 7 nucleotides agree with TRBD1. The receptor was derived from a woman between 25 and 40 years old with COVID-19, enrolled during active disease. Sequencing was carried out using peripheral blood. The DNA of the CDR3 is TGTGCCAGCAGTTCGACAGGGACTAGCAATCAGCCCCAGCATTTT. It specifies CASSSTGTSNQPQHF.